This T cell receptor beta chain was found in a study of vaccination and CD4 T cells after COVID-19. The study's findings and limits: The analysis of convalescent patients involved relatively few individuals and lacked early post-infection timepoints.

The CDR3 runs 14 residues. V lost 4 bases, J lost 2 bases, and 2 bases stayed unmatched. Per the germline V gene, CDR1 is SGHNT and CDR2 is YYREEE (reference sequence). The treatment denotes: roughly nine-day PBMC culture with coronavirus spike peptide pools or control peptides (ViraFEST assay). This clonotype was detected only a few times. Antigen specificity is unknown. Cultured CD4+ T cells had their DNA profiled by the Oncomine TCR Beta short-read assay. One entry per CDR3 protein, called by TCRdb with MiXCR from the PCR reads. The sample lists about 21,000 distinct CDR3 sequences; more than 50% were seen once.

The source of this sequence is a human donor who had recovered from COVID-19. The gene calls are TRBV5-4 and TRBJ1-2, with TRBD1 identical over 10 bases. Sample: CD4+ T cells from blood, cultured in vitro. The CDR3, as DNA: TGTGCCAGCAGCCGGGACAGGGGAAACTATGGCTACACCTTC. Its translation is CASSRDRGNYGYTF.